This TCR beta chain is from a study of shared clonotypes between healthy human individuals. Study-level information: Donor ages ranged 18 to 49 years: a couple of women, a few men.

Only in-frame clones appear in the TCRdb table, and some are missing; sequencing was by immunoSEQ multiplex PCR. The table includes roughly 1.4 million clones, approximately 98.5% detected once. The CDR3 is 14 residues long. CDR1 is SQVTM, CDR2 ANQGSEA, per germline. The V gene end was trimmed by 6 bases and the J gene end by 5 bases; junction bases not matched to a gene: 11. The TCR was taken from a man aged 25-40 years in good health. This rearrangement joins TRBV29-1 to TRBJ2-7, with 9 bases matching TRBD1. The sample comprised naive CD4+ T cells sorted from blood. Noted subset: CD45RA+ positively selected. The DNA of the CDR3 is TGCAGCGTGACCTCACTAAGGGACAGGGACGAGCAGTACTTC. This translates into CSVTSLRDRDEQYF.